This passage covers 17 T cell receptor beta chains from one sample sequenced in a study of resident and recirculating memory T cells in vitiligo. This table comes from immunoSEQ multiplex PCR, and its TCRdb copy is limited to in-frame clones, with some not included. The repertoire has around 40,000 clones, 85% to 95% of them found once; the top ten carry roughly 4.3%. Sample: blood. The receptors were gathered from a male donor with vitiligo.

The chain carries TRBV5-1 and TRBJ2-1; 11 bases are shared with TRBD1. The V gene's germline CDR1 is SGHRS and CDR2 YFSETQ. This CDR3 contains 15 residues. Trimming took 7 bases from V and 7 from J; bases not matched to a gene: 10. This CDR3 reads CASAPTGTGGNEQFF. CDR3 DNA: TGCGCCAGCGCCCCGACCGGGACAGGGGGAAATGAGCAGTTCTTC.

CDR3 nucleotides: TGTGCCAGCAGCTTAGATACGGCTGGAGGTAATGAAAAACTGTTTTTT. Encoded protein: CASSLDTAGGNEKLFF. The rearrangement links TRBV7-9 to TRBJ1-4, with D unresolved. Germline V lookup: CDR1 SEHNR, CDR2 FQNEAQ (reference sequence). The CDR3 is made up of 16 amino acids. V was shortened by 1 base and J by 4 bases, with 13 bases between the two germline ends. Filled out from reference TRBV7-9 and TRBJ1-4, the complete variable domain reads DTGVSQNPRHKITKRGQNVTFRCDPISEHNRLYWYRQTLGQGPEFLTYFQNEAQLEKSRLLSDRFSAERPKGSFSTLEIQRTEQGDSAMYLCASSLDTAGGNEKLFFGSGTQLSVL.

The chain is built from TRBV4-2 and TRBJ1-3; no definite D call. The CDR3 sequence is 13 residues long. The germline CDR1 and CDR2 sequences are LGHNA and YNFKEQ. Trimming stripped 0 bases from V and 11 bases from J, with 11 bases between. The CDR3 reads CASSQDRVFAIYF. DNA of the CDR3: TGTGCCAGCAGCCAAGACCGGGTATTCGCCATATATTTT.

The V gene is TRBV5-1, the J gene TRBJ2-5; TRBD1 matches at 7 bases. J was trimmed by 2 bases and V by 4 bases; bases with no gene match: 11. Looked up from germline, CDR1 is SGHRS and CDR2 is YFSETQ. The CDR3 runs 16 residues. CDR3 sequence (DNA): TGCGCCAGCAGCCTTGGACGGTACAGGGGTCAAGAGACCCAGTACTTC. This gives the protein CASSLGRYRGQETQYF.

The V gene is TRBV5-6, the J gene TRBJ2-3; TRBD2 is a possible D gene (5 bases). Trimming pared 3 bases from V and 3 bases from J, leaving 11 bases between. Germline assignment: CDR1 SGHDT and CDR2 YYEEEE. This CDR3 region has 14 residues. The CDR3 DNA sequence: TGTGCCAGCAGCTCCGGGGTACGTACAGATACGCAGTATTTT. Translating it yields CASSSGVRTDTQYF.

The rearrangement uses TRBV15 and TRBJ1-2; D is possibly TRBD1 (6 bases). The CDR3 has 15 amino acids. Germline V gives CDR1 LNHNV, CDR2 YYDKDF (reference sequence). V shed 5 bases and J shed 0 bases, with 13 bases lying between them. CDR3 amino acids: CATSGVGGTNYGYTF. The CDR3 DNA follows: TGTGCCACCAGCGGCGTAGGGGGTACTAACTATGGCTACACCTTC.

The rearrangement joins TRBV9 to TRBJ2-7; 9 bases agree with TRBD2. Germline loops: CDR1 SGDLS, CDR2 YYNGEE. The ends lost 0 bases at V and 2 bases at J; junction bases unmatched: 3. This CDR3 is 15 amino acids long. CDR3 in amino acids: CASSVDGGGAYEQYF. In nucleotides, the CDR3 is TGTGCCAGCAGCGTAGACGGCGGGGGGGCCTACGAGCAGTACTTC.

The J gene is TRBJ2-2, the V gene TRBV18; TRBD1 matches at 8 bases. Germline V gene data show CDR1 as KGHSH and CDR2 as LQKENI. Losses at the gene ends were 4 bases for V and 5 bases for J; bases not matched to a gene: 6. The CDR3 consists of 15 residues. The CDR3 region is CASSRPDRDTGELFF. CDR3 nucleotides: TGTGCCAGCTCACGTCCGGACAGGGATACCGGGGAGCTGTTTTTT.

J is TRBJ2-7 and V is TRBV2, with TRBD1 identical over 8 bases. Trimming took 5 bases from V and 8 from J; bases not matched to a gene: 5. This CDR3 has 12 residues. Per the germline V gene, CDR1 is SNHLY and CDR2 is FYNNEI. DNA of the CDR3: TGTGCCAGCAGTAATCAGGGGGCTAAGCAGTACTTC. It specifies CASSNQGAKQYF.

J is TRBJ1-4 and V is TRBV4-3; no firm D call. V dropped 1 base and J dropped 8 bases, with 11 bases sitting between them. The CDR3 totals 14 residues. Looked up from germline, CDR1 is LGHNA and CDR2 is YSLEER. The CDR3 DNA reads TGCGCCAGCAGCCAAGGGGCTCTTCAGGAAAAACTGTTTTTT. Translating it yields CASSQGALQEKLFF.

J is TRBJ2-3 and V is TRBV5-1, with 7 bases that match TRBD2. Per germline, CDR1 SGHRS and CDR2 YFSETQ. The CDR3 has 14 amino acids. Trimming took 7 bases from V and 1 from J; bases not matched to a gene: 6. The CDR3: CASERDSGTDTQYF. In DNA, the CDR3 is TGCGCCAGCGAGCGGGATAGCGGCACAGATACGCAGTATTTT.

The chain uses TRBV12-5 and TRBJ2-7; TRBD2 agrees at 7 bases. The CDR3 sequence is 14 residues long. V was clipped by 5 bases and J by 2 bases; unmatched bases: 6. Per the germline V gene, CDR1 is LGHNT and CDR2 is FRNRAP. DNA for the CDR3: TGTGCTAGTGGTCCCGGACTAGTTACCTACGAGCAGTACTTC. Translating it yields CASGPGLVTYEQYF.

J is TRBJ1-4 and V is TRBV4-1; D not certain. The CDR3 covers 18 residues. CDR1 and CDR2 from the germline V gene are MGHRA and YSYEKL. The V gene lost 0 bases and the J gene lost 0 bases, with 14 bases spanning the gap. CDR3 region: CASSQESRFLATNEKLFF. Here the CDR3 DNA reads TGCGCCAGCAGCCAAGAGTCCAGGTTCTTGGCAACTAATGAAAAACTGTTTTTT.

CDR3 bases: TGCGCCAGCAGCTTGAACCAGGCCCCTCGAGATACGCAGTATTTT. Translating it yields CASSLNQAPRDTQYF. The V call is TRBV5-1, the J call TRBJ2-3; D call uncertain. The CDR3 contains 15 residues. V was pared by 1 base and J by 5 bases, with 14 bases between. Looked up from germline, CDR1 is SGHRS and CDR2 is YFSETQ.

This chain uses TRBV5-1 with TRBJ1-1; the match to TRBD1 covers 7 bases. CDR1 is SGHRS and CDR2 is YFSETQ in the germline V gene. The CDR3 loop spans 13 amino acids. V was pared by 4 bases and J by 4 bases, with 4 bases of the junction left unmatched. CDR3 sequence reads: CASSLPGGTEAFF. In DNA, the CDR3 is TGCGCCAGCAGCCTCCCAGGGGGCACTGAAGCTTTCTTT.

The chain uses TRBV29-1 and TRBJ2-3; D remains ambiguous. Germline values: CDR1 SQVTM, CDR2 ANQGSEA. The CDR3 spans 13 residues. V was cut by 4 bases and J by 2 bases, with 10 bases left in between. The DNA for the CDR3 is TGCAGCGTTGTCCAAGCCGCCACAGATACGCAGTATTTT. Translated: CSVVQAATDTQYF.

The rearrangement links TRBV4-3 to TRBJ2-7, with TRBD2 matching over 8 bases. V shed 4 bases, J shed 2 bases, and the junction held 1 base outside the gene matches. In germline, CDR1 is LGHNA, CDR2 YSLEER. The CDR3 has 13 residues. The CDR3 DNA reads TGCGCCAGCAGCCGTAGCGGGACCTACGAGCAGTACTTC. Translation: CASSRSGTYEQYF.